These T cell receptor beta chains were read from a single sample in a study of blood T cell repertoires in COVID-19. Libraries were prepared by immunoSEQ multiplex PCR; TCRdb keeps only in-frame clonotypes and omits some of them. The repertoire includes about 200,000 clones, approximately 91% of them detected once, and approximately 5.6% sits in the top ten. The sample was peripheral blood. All receptors come from a woman between 40 and 50 years old who had recovered from COVID-19. Both conserved end residues are part of each CDR3. The D gene is left open where the match is weak. Clone size is stated in some rows and not others, as once, few, many or a class when expanded.

CDR3aa: CASSGRQRDTQYF
CDR3nt: TGCGCCAGCAGCGGAAGACAGCGAGATACGCAGTATTTT
j_gene: TRBJ2-3
abundance: .
d_gene: .
v_gene: TRBV4-3

CDR3aa: CASSDGAGEGDEQFF
CDR3nt: TGTGCCAGCAGCGACGGAGCGGGAGAAGGGGATGAGCAGTTCTTC
j_gene: TRBJ2-1
abundance: .
d_gene: TRBD2
v_gene: TRBV4-2

CDR3aa: CASSRWEGETQYF
CDR3nt: TGTGCCAGCAGCCGCTGGGAGGGAGAGACCCAGTACTTC
j_gene: TRBJ2-5
abundance: .
d_gene: TRBD2
v_gene: TRBV7-2

CDR3aa: CAISETSGSTDTQYF
CDR3nt: TGTGCCATCAGTGAGACCAGCGGGAGTACAGATACGCAGTATTTT
j_gene: TRBJ2-3
abundance: .
d_gene: TRBD2
v_gene: TRBV10-3

CDR3aa: CAWSDFGEQFF
CDR3nt: TGTGCCTGGAGTGACTTTGGTGAGCAGTTCTTC
j_gene: TRBJ2-1
abundance: .
d_gene: .
v_gene: TRBV30

CDR3aa: CASSFGQEAFF
CDR3nt: TGTGCCAGCAGCTTTGGACAGGAAGCTTTCTTT
j_gene: TRBJ1-1
abundance: few
d_gene: .
v_gene: TRBV7-9

CDR3aa: CASSYQGALNEQFF
CDR3nt: TGCGCCAGCAGCTACCAGGGGGCTTTGAATGAGCAGTTCTTC
j_gene: TRBJ2-1
abundance: .
d_gene: TRBD1
v_gene: TRBV5-1

CDR3aa: CASSWGQDTDTQYF
CDR3nt: TGTGCCAGTAGTTGGGGACAGGACACAGATACGCAGTATTTT
j_gene: TRBJ2-3
abundance: .
d_gene: TRBD1
v_gene: TRBV19

CDR3aa: CASTDGYLAGYTF
CDR3nt: TGTGCCAGCACCGATGGGTACTTAGCAGGCTACACCTTC
j_gene: TRBJ1-2
abundance: once
d_gene: .
v_gene: TRBV7-2

CDR3aa: CASSSSPGLAGETQYF
CDR3nt: TGTGCCAGCAGCTCCTCTCCGGGACTAGCGGGCGAGACCCAGTACTTC
j_gene: TRBJ2-5
abundance: .
d_gene: TRBD2
v_gene: TRBV11-1

CDR3aa: CASRGLAEQFF
CDR3nt: TGTGCCAGCAGGGGGCTAGCGGAGCAGTTCTTC
j_gene: TRBJ2-1
abundance: .
d_gene: .
v_gene: TRBV7-8

CDR3aa: CASSLAGQSYEQYF
CDR3nt: TGTGCCAGCAGCCTAGCGGGGCAGTCCTACGAGCAGTACTTC
j_gene: TRBJ2-7
abundance: .
d_gene: TRBD2
v_gene: TRBV5-4

CDR3aa: CASSRGQFSGNTIYF
CDR3nt: TGTGCCAGCAGCCGGGGACAGTTCTCTGGAAACACCATATATTTT
j_gene: TRBJ1-3
abundance: .
d_gene: TRBD1
v_gene: TRBV6-5

CDR3aa: CSVEAGGRFEQYF
CDR3nt: TGCAGCGTTGAGGCGGGAGGACGGTTCGAGCAGTACTTC
j_gene: TRBJ2-7
abundance: .
d_gene: TRBD2
v_gene: TRBV29-1

CDR3aa: CASSIGTSGNSVEFF
CDR3nt: TGTGCCAGTAGTATCGGGACTAGCGGGAACAGTGTTGAGTTCTTC
j_gene: TRBJ2-1
abundance: .
d_gene: TRBD2
v_gene: TRBV19

CDR3aa: CAISEIKAGYTDTQYF
CDR3nt: TGTGCCATCAGTGAAATTAAGGCGGGGTACACAGATACGCAGTATTTT
j_gene: TRBJ2-3
abundance: .
d_gene: .
v_gene: TRBV10-3

CDR3aa: CASSEQGARGYTF
CDR3nt: TGTGCCAGCAGTGAACAGGGGGCGAGGGGCTACACCTTC
j_gene: TRBJ1-2
abundance: .
d_gene: TRBD1
v_gene: TRBV25-1

CDR3aa: CASSEAGQGLETQYF
CDR3nt: TGTGCCAGCAGTGAAGCGGGACAGGGGTTGGAGACCCAGTACTTC
j_gene: TRBJ2-5
abundance: .
d_gene: TRBD1
v_gene: TRBV25-1

CDR3aa: CASSLGSGTGFYEQYF
CDR3nt: TGTGCCAGCAGTTTAGGGTCCGGGACAGGGTTCTACGAGCAGTACTTC
j_gene: TRBJ2-7
abundance: .
d_gene: TRBD1
v_gene: TRBV28

CDR3aa: CASSLAQQGGTDTQYF
CDR3nt: TGCGCCAGCAGCTTGGCGCAACAGGGGGGAACAGATACGCAGTATTTT
j_gene: TRBJ2-3
abundance: .
d_gene: TRBD1
v_gene: TRBV5-1

CDR3aa: CASSTTSGSGTDTQYF
CDR3nt: TGTGCCAGCAGCACCACTAGCGGGAGCGGGACAGATACGCAGTATTTT
j_gene: TRBJ2-3
abundance: .
d_gene: TRBD2
v_gene: TRBV5-5

CDR3aa: CASGTSGSGNEQFF
CDR3nt: TGTGCTAGTGGAACTAGCGGGAGTGGCAATGAGCAGTTCTTC
j_gene: TRBJ2-1
abundance: .
d_gene: TRBD2
v_gene: TRBV12-5

CDR3aa: CASSIENRDANTEAFF
CDR3nt: TGTGCCAGTAGTATAGAGAACAGGGACGCGAACACTGAAGCTTTCTTT
j_gene: TRBJ1-1
abundance: .
d_gene: .
v_gene: TRBV19

CDR3aa: CASSLVLAGGYAYEQYF
CDR3nt: TGCGCCAGCAGCTTGGTCCTAGCGGGAGGCTATGCCTACGAGCAGTACTTC
j_gene: TRBJ2-7
abundance: .
d_gene: TRBD2
v_gene: TRBV5-1

CDR3aa: CASAGGTSGRRTYNEQFF
CDR3nt: TGTGCCAGCGCCGGGGGGACTAGCGGGAGAAGAACCTACAATGAGCAGTTCTTC
j_gene: TRBJ2-1
abundance: few
d_gene: TRBD2
v_gene: TRBV3-1/TRBV3-2

CDR3aa: CASSAETRGGGTDTQYF
CDR3nt: TGTGCCAGCAGTGCCGAGACTCGCGGGGGTGGCACAGATACGCAGTATTTT
j_gene: TRBJ2-3
abundance: .
d_gene: TRBD2
v_gene: TRBV2

CDR3aa: CSVRTTIGVYEQYF
CDR3nt: TGCAGCGTTCGTACTACCATCGGGGTCTACGAGCAGTACTTC
j_gene: TRBJ2-7
abundance: .
d_gene: .
v_gene: TRBV29-1

CDR3aa: CASNPLAGQGNGYTF
CDR3nt: TGTGCCAGCAACCCCCTAGCAGGACAGGGGAATGGCTACACCTTC
j_gene: TRBJ1-2
abundance: .
d_gene: TRBD1
v_gene: TRBV2

CDR3aa: CASSFGRGQADNYGYTF
CDR3nt: TGTGCCAGCAGCTTTGGAAGGGGGCAGGCTGATAACTATGGCTACACCTTC
j_gene: TRBJ1-2
abundance: .
d_gene: TRBD1
v_gene: TRBV11-2

CDR3aa: CASSEGTGYADGYTF
CDR3nt: TGTGCCAGCAGTGAAGGGACAGGGTATGCGGATGGCTACACCTTC
j_gene: TRBJ1-2
abundance: .
d_gene: TRBD1
v_gene: TRBV25-1

CDR3aa: CSASLSPIGATDTQYF
CDR3nt: TGCAGTGCTAGTTTATCCCCGATAGGGGCAACAGATACGCAGTATTTT
j_gene: TRBJ2-3
abundance: .
d_gene: .
v_gene: TRBV20-1

CDR3aa: CASSQGLTNEKLFF
CDR3nt: TGTGCCAGCAGCCAAGGTCTAACTAATGAAAAACTGTTTTTT
j_gene: TRBJ1-4
abundance: .
d_gene: .
v_gene: TRBV4-2

CDR3aa: CASSSTGGASNSPLHF
CDR3nt: TGTGCCAGCAGCTCTACAGGGGGGGCCTCTAATTCACCCCTCCACTTT
j_gene: TRBJ1-6
abundance: .
d_gene: TRBD1
v_gene: TRBV7-9

CDR3aa: CASSPSGLAGGETQYF
CDR3nt: TGTGCCAGCAGCCCCTCGGGACTAGCGGGCGGGGAGACCCAGTACTTC
j_gene: TRBJ2-5
abundance: .
d_gene: TRBD2
v_gene: TRBV7-9

CDR3aa: CASSPGGFNQPQHF
CDR3nt: TGTGCCAGCAGTCCAGGGGGCTTCAATCAGCCCCAGCATTTT
j_gene: TRBJ1-5
abundance: .
d_gene: TRBD1
v_gene: TRBV6-5